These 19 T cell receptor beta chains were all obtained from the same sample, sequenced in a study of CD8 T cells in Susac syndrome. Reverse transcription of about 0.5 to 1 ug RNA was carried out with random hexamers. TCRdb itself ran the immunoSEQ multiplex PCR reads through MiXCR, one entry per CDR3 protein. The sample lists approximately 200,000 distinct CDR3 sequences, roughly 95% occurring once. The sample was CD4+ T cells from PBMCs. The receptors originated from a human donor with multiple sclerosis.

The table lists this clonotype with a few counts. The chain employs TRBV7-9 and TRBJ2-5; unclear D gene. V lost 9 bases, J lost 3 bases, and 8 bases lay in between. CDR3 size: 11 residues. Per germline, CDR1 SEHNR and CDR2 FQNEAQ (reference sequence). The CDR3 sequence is CASTAEETQYF. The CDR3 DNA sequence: TGTGCCAGTACCGCTGAAGAGACCCAGTACTTC.

In nucleotides, the CDR3 is TGCGCCAGCAGCCCCGAGGGTGGAGAATATCAGCCCCAGCATTTT. This translates into CASSPEGGEYQPQHF. The chain links TRBV5-1 to TRBJ1-5; D is unresolved. Germline V lookup: CDR1 SGHRS, CDR2 YFSETQ. The CDR3 runs 15 residues. Trimming removed 4 bases from V and 5 bases from J, with 16 bases in between.

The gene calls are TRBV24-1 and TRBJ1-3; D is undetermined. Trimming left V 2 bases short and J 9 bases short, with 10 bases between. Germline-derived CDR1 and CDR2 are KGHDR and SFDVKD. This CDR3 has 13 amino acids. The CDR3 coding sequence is TGTGCCACCAGTGATTCGGCCAGGAGCACCATATATTTT. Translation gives CATSDSARSTIYF.

The DNA for the CDR3 is TGTGCCAGCAGCCCGACAGGGAGCAATCAGCCCCAGCATTTT. As protein: CASSPTGSNQPQHF. V usage is TRBV7-9 and J usage is TRBJ1-5, with 7 bases lining up with TRBD1. Looked up from germline, CDR1 is SEHNR and CDR2 is FQNEAQ (reference sequence). The junction had 2 bases not matched to a gene; V was cut back by 5 bases and J by 1 base. The CDR3 has 14 amino acids.

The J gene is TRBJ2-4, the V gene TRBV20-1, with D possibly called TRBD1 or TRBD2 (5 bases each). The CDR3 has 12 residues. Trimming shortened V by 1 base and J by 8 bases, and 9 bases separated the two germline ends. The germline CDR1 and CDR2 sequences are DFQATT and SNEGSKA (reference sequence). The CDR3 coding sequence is TGCAGTGCTAGAGGGGGGACGGACATTCAGTACTTC. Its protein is CSARGGTDIQYF.

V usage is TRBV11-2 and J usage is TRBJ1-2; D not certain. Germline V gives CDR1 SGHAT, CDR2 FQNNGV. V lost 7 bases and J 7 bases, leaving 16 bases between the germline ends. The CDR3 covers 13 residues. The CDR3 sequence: CASTPVAATGYTF. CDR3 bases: TGTGCCAGCACCCCTGTGGCCGCAACTGGCTACACCTTC.

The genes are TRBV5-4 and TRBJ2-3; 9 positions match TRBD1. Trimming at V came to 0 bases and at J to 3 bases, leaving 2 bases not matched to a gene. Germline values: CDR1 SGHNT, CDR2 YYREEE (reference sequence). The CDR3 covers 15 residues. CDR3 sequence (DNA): TGTGCCAGCAGCTTGGGACAGGGGGTAACAGATACGCAGTATTTT. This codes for CASSLGQGVTDTQYF.

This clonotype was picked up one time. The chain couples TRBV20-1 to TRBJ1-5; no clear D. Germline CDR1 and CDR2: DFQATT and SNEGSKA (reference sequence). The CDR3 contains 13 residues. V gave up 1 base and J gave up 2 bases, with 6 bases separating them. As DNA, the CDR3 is TGCAGTGCTAGAGTTCGAGGCAATCAGCCCCAGCATTTT. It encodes CSARVRGNQPQHF.

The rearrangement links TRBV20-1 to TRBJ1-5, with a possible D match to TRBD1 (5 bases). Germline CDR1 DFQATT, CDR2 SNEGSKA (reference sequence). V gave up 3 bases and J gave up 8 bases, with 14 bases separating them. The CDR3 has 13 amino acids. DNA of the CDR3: TGCAGTGCTAGCGGGGTTGGGGCGAAGCCCCAGCATTTT. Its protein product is CSASGVGAKPQHF.

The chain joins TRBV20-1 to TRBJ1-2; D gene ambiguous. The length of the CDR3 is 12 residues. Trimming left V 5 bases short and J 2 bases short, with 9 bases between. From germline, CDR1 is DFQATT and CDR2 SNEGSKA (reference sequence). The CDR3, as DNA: TGCAGTGCTCAGGAAGGGAACTATGGCTACACCTTC. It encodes CSAQEGNYGYTF.

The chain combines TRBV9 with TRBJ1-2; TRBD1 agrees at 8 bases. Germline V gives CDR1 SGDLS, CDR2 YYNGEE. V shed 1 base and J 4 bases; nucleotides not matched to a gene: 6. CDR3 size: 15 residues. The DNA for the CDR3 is TGTGCCAGCAGCGTACGACCAGGGGGCGCCTATGGCTACACCTTC. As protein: CASSVRPGGAYGYTF.

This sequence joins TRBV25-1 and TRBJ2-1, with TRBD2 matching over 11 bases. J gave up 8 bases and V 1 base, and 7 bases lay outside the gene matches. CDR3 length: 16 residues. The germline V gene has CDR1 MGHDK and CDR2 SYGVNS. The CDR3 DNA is TGTGCCAGCAGTGAATTAGGTAGCGGGAGGGCCGATGAGCAGTTCTTC. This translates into CASSELGSGRADEQFF.

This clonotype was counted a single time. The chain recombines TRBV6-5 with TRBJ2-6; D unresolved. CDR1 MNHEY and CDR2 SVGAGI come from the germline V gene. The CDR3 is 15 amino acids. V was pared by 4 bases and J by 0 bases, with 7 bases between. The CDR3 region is CASSSINSGANVLTF. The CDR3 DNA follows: TGTGCCAGCAGTTCAATAAACTCTGGGGCCAACGTCCTGACTTTC.

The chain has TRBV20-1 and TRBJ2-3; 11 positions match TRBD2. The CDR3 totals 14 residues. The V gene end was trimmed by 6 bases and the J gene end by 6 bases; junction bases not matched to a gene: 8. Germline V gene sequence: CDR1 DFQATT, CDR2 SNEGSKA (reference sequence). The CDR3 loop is CSAIVAGGRDTQYF. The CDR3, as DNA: TGCAGTGCCATTGTAGCGGGGGGGAGGGATACGCAGTATTTT.

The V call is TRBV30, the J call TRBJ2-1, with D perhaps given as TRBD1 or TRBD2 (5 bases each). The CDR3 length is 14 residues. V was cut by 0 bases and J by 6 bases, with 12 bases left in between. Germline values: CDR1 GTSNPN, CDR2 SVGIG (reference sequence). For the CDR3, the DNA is TGTGCCTGGAGTGTGTGGGACGTACGCAATGAGCAGTTCTTC. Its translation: CAWSVWDVRNEQFF.

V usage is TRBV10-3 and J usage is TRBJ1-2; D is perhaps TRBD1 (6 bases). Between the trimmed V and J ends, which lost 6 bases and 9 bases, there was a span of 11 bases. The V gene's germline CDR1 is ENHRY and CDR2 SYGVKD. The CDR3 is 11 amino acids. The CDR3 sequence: CAIRDRRSYTF. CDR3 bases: TGTGCCATCAGGGACAGACGTAGCTACACCTTC.

CDR3 sequence: CASSGDRADTGELFF. CDR3 bases: TGCGCCAGCAGCGGCGACAGGGCGGATACCGGGGAGCTGTTTTTT. The chain joins TRBV5-1 to TRBJ2-2; 7 nucleotides agree with TRBD1. Germline CDR1 and CDR2: SGHRS and YFSETQ. J gave up 5 bases and V 4 bases, and 8 bases lay outside the gene matches. The CDR3 sequence is 15 residues long.

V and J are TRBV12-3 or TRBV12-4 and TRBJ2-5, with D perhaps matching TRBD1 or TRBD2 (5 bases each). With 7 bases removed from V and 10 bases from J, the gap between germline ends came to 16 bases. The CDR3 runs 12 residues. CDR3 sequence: CASNFGWGIQYF. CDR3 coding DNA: TGTGCCAGCAATTTCGGGTGGGGGATCCAGTACTTC.

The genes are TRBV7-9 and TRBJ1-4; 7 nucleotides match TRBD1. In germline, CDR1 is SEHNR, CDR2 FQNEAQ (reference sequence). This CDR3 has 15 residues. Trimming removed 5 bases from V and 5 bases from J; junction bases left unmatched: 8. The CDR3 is CASSPGDSGNEKLFF. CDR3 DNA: TGTGCCAGCAGCCCTGGGGACAGTGGGAATGAAAAACTGTTTTTT.